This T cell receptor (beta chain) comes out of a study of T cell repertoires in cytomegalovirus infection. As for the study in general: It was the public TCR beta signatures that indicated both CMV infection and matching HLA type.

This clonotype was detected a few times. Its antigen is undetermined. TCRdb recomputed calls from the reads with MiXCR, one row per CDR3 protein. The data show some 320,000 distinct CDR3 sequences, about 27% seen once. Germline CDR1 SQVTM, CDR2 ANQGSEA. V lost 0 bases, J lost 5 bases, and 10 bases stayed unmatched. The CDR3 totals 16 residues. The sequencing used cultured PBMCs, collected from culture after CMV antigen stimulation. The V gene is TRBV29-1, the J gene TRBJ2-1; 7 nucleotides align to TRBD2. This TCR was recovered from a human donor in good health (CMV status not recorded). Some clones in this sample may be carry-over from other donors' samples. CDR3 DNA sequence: TGCAGCGTTGAAGACACAGTGACTAGCTTCCACAATGAGCAGTTCTTC. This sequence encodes CSVEDTVTSFHNEQFF.